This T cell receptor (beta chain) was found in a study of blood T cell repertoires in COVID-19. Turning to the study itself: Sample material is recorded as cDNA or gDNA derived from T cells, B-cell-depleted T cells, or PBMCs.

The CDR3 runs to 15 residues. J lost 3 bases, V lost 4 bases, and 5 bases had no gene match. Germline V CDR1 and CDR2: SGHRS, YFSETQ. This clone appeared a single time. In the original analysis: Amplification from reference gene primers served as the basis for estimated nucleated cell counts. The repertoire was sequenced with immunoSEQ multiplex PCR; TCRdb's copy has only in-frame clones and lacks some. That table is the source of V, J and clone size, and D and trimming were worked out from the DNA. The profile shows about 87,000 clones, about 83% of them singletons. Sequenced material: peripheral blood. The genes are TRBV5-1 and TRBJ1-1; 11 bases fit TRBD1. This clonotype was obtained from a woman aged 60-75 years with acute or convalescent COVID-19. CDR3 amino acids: CASSRDRGSYTEAFF. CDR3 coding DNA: TGCGCCAGCAGCCGGGACAGGGGGAGTTACACTGAAGCTTTCTTT.